The next 8 T cell receptor beta chains were all read from a single sample in a study of blood T cell repertoires in COVID-19. Profiling relied on immunoSEQ multiplex PCR, and the TCRdb table lists in-frame clones only, not all of them. The sample has some 240,000 clones, 89% seen once. Sample: peripheral blood. The source is a woman aged 40 to 50 who had recovered from COVID-19.

For the CDR3, the DNA is TGTGCCAGCAGTGCAGTGGACAGGTACTATGGCTACACCTTC. It encodes CASSAVDRYYGYTF. The V and J genes are TRBV6-2 or TRBV6-3 and TRBJ1-2, with 7 bases matching TRBD1. Germline assignment: CDR1 MNHEY and CDR2 SVGEGT. After removal of 5 bases from V and 3 bases from J, the junction contained 6 bases not matched to a gene. The CDR3 loop spans 14 amino acids.

The chain recombines TRBV30 with TRBJ2-5; D is perhaps TRBD1 or TRBD2 (6 bases each). CDR3 length equals 13 residues. Germline V gives CDR1 GTSNPN, CDR2 SVGIG (reference sequence). V was pared by 5 bases and J by 1 base, with 11 bases between. CDR3 sequence (DNA): TGTGCCTGGGGGGGGACATTCCAAGAGACCCAGTACTTC. Protein: CAWGGTFQETQYF.

The chain has TRBV19 and TRBJ2-5, with D tentatively TRBD1 (7 bases). V was trimmed by 3 bases and J by 5 bases, leaving 10 bases between them. From germline, CDR1 is LNHDA and CDR2 SQIVND (reference sequence). The CDR3 runs 13 residues. CDR3 coding DNA: TGTGCCAGTAGTATGGAGGGGGCTGAGACCCAGTACTTC. Translated: CASSMEGAETQYF.

This chain uses TRBV6-5 with TRBJ1-4, with 8 bases matching TRBD1. V was pared by 6 bases and J by 8 bases, with 5 bases of the junction left unmatched. CDR1 MNHEY and CDR2 SVGAGI come from the germline V gene. This CDR3 is built from 13 residues. CDR3 nucleotides: TGTGCCAGCAGGGGACAGGCACGGGAAAAACTGTTTTTT. It is translated as CASRGQAREKLFF.

V is TRBV9 and J is TRBJ1-6; TRBD1 matches at 7 bases. Unmatched junction bases numbered 5, after V lost 4 bases and J lost 4 bases. The germline V gene has CDR1 SGDLS and CDR2 YYNGEE. The CDR3 has 15 residues. CDR3 DNA sequence: TGTGCCAGCAGCCAACTGGGACAGTATAATTCACCCCTCCACTTT. This encodes CASSQLGQYNSPLHF.

J is TRBJ2-1 and V is TRBV5-1; 11 positions match TRBD2. Germline-derived CDR1 and CDR2 are SGHRS and YFSETQ. J gave up 7 bases and V 0 bases, and 6 bases lay outside the gene matches. The CDR3 runs 16 residues. CDR3 DNA sequence: TGCGCCAGCAGCTTGGCCGGTACTAGCGGGGGTAATGAGCAGTTCTTC. Translated: CASSLAGTSGGNEQFF.

V usage is TRBV18 and J usage is TRBJ2-7; 8 bases map to TRBD1. Per the germline V gene, CDR1 is KGHSH and CDR2 is LQKENI. Unmatched junction bases numbered 19, after V lost 4 bases and J lost 2 bases. The CDR3 consists of 19 residues. The CDR3 region has the DNA TGTGCCAGCTCACGTGACAGGGGAGGCGGACCCCGACCAACCTACGAGCAGTACTTC. Its translation: CASSRDRGGGPRPTYEQYF.

V gene TRBV29-1 combines with J gene TRBJ1-1; D remains ambiguous. V was cut by 4 bases and J by 0 bases, with 9 bases left in between. The CDR3 sequence is 13 residues long. Germline V gene data show CDR1 as SQVTM and CDR2 as ANQGSEA. CDR3 DNA: TGCAGCGTTGGGGCAGTCATGAACACTGAAGCTTTCTTT. It specifies CSVGAVMNTEAFF.